A single sample is the source of the 13 T cell receptor beta chains below, sequenced in a study of breast tumors, draining lymph nodes, adjacent tissues. Each CDR3 protein is one row after TCRdb ran MiXCR on the multiplex PCR reads. The table records under 150,000 distinct CDR3 sequences, about 20% of them present only once. Axillary draining lymph nodes of breast cancer patients supplied the node samples. The sequenced material came from axillary lymph node tissue. Every receptor here comes from a female donor with breast cancer. Some clones in this sample may be carry-over from other donors' samples.

Only one count was recorded for this clonotype. At one boundary the junction diverges from the germline segment, which might be a read error. The chain is built from TRBV12-3 or TRBV12-4 and TRBJ2-7; a weak D match, TRBD2 (7 bases). This CDR3 has 14 residues. The DNA of the CDR3 is TGTGCCAGCAGTTTAGCGGGGGGGGGCTACAAGCAGTACTTC. Amino acids: CASSLAGGGYKQYF.

Concerning this clonotype: This sequence may be a read error, since a much larger clone differs from it by one base. The chain couples TRBV19 to TRBJ2-2, with D tentatively TRBD1 or TRBD2 (5 bases each). CDR1 and CDR2 (germline): LNHDA, SQIVND (reference sequence). This CDR3 region has 14 residues. CDR3 nucleotides: TGTGCCAGTAGTAGGCAGGGTAACACCGGGGAGCTGCTTTTT. Encoded protein: CASSRQGNTGELLF. The full variable domain, completed using reference TRBV19 and TRBJ2-2, is DGGITQSPKYLFRKEGQNVTLSCEQNLNHDAMYWYRQDPGQGLRLIYYSQIVNDFQKGDIAEGYSVSREKKESFPLTVTSAQKNPTAFYLCASSRQGNTGELLFGEGSRLTVL.

Regarding this clonotype: This clone may be a read error of a much larger clone one base away. The genes are TRBV13 and TRBJ2-5; a possible D gene is TRBD2 (5 bases). Germline V gives CDR1 PRHDT, CDR2 FYEKMQ (reference sequence). This CDR3 comprises 16 residues. Written as DNA, the CDR3 is TGTGCCAGCAGCTCGCCCCGGGAACAACCTCAAGGGACCCAGTACTTC. Its translation: CASSSPREQPQGTQYF.

Note on this clonotype: A read error may be the cause here, since a much bigger clone is one base away. The chain recombines TRBV9 with TRBJ2-1, with TRBD2 identical over 14 bases. J lost 10 bases, V lost 4 bases, and 10 bases had no gene match. Germline V gene lookup returns CDR1 SGDLS and CDR2 YYNGEE. The CDR3 has 16 amino acids. The CDR3 reads CASSPWTSGGRGEQFF. The CDR3 bases are TGTGCCAGCAGCCCCTGGACTAGCGGGGGGAGGGGAGAGCAGTTCTTC. Complete variable domain (other parts from reference TRBV9 and TRBJ2-1): DSGVTQTPKHLITATGQRVTLRCSPRSGDLSVYWYQQSLDQGLQFLIQYYNGEERAKGNILERFSAQQFPDLHSELNLSSLELGDSALYFCASSPWTSGGRGEQFFGPGTRLTVL.

The sample holds a few counts of this clonotype. This rearrangement joins TRBV3-1 to TRBJ1-2; 9 nucleotides align to TRBD1. V dropped 3 bases and J dropped 1; count of bases not matched to a gene: 9. The CDR3 consists of 17 residues. Germline V gene lookup returns CDR1 LGHDT and CDR2 YNNKEL (reference sequence). As DNA, the CDR3 is TGTGCCAGCAGCCACCGGGACAGGGCGACTAGTAACTATGGCTACACCTTC. This encodes CASSHRDRATSNYGYTF. The whole variable domain, remainder taken from reference TRBV3-1 and TRBJ1-2, is DTAVSQTPKYLVTQMGNDKSIKCEQNLGHDTMYWYKQDSKKFLKIMFSYNNKELIINETVPNRFSPKSPDKAHLNLHINSLELGDSAVYFCASSHRDRATSNYGYTFGSGTRLTVV.

The table lists this clonotype with many counts. The chain has TRBV6-1 and TRBJ2-7; D possibly uses TRBD1 or TRBD2 (5 bases each). The CDR3 is 14 residues long. CDR1 and CDR2 from the germline V gene are MNHNS and SASEGT. V was clipped by 7 bases and J by 5 bases, with 18 bases between them. The CDR3: CASTEGLASDEQYF. DNA of the CDR3: TGTGCCAGCACCGAGGGGCTAGCTTCCGACGAGCAGTACTTC.

This clonotype was picked up many times. J is TRBJ2-2 and V is TRBV11-2, with D maybe TRBD1 (5 bases). Trimming cost V 1 base and J 9 bases, with 9 bases left between them. Germline CDR1 reads SGHAT; CDR2 reads FQNNGV. The CDR3 sequence is 13 residues long. The CDR3 region is CASSLVWGRELFF. The CDR3 nucleotides are TGTGCCAGCAGCTTAGTGTGGGGCAGGGAGCTGTTTTTT.

This clonotype was picked up a small number of times. V gene TRBV27 combines with J gene TRBJ2-2, with a tentative D call TRBD2 (5 bases). Germline CDR1 is MNHEY and CDR2 is SMNVEV (reference sequence). The V end lost 7 bases, the J end lost 1 base, and 16 bases lay between the germline ends. The CDR3 has 16 residues. The CDR3 region is CASTFSYRENTGELFF. The CDR3 DNA is TGTGCCAGCACCTTCAGTTACCGGGAGAACACCGGGGAGCTGTTTTTT.

This clonotype appeared a few times. This chain uses TRBV18 with TRBJ2-2, with D tentatively TRBD2 (5 bases). Germline CDR1 reads KGHSH; CDR2 reads LQKENI. This CDR3 comprises 15 residues. The V end lost 1 base, the J end lost 0 bases, and 6 bases lay between the germline ends. DNA of the CDR3: TGTGCCAGCTCACCACAGGACTCGAACACCGGGGAGCTGTTTTTT. Residues: CASSPQDSNTGELFF.

This clonotype occurred many times. V usage is TRBV4-1 and J usage is TRBJ2-1; tentative D call: TRBD2 (5 bases). V was pared by 1 base and J by 6 bases, with 13 bases between. Germline values: CDR1 MGHRA, CDR2 YSYEKL. The CDR3 length is 15 residues. In DNA, the CDR3 is TGCGCCAGCAGCCAAGCTCAATTGGGGAGCAATGAGCAGTTCTTC. Protein: CASSQAQLGSNEQFF.

This clonotype was counted many times. J is TRBJ1-5 and V is TRBV5-6; 7 nucleotides agree with TRBD1. J gave up 3 bases and V 0 bases, and 3 bases lay outside the gene matches. Germline CDR1 is SGHDT and CDR2 is YYEEEE. There are 15 residues in the CDR3. This CDR3 reads CASSLGQGLNQPQHF. DNA of the CDR3: TGTGCCAGCAGCTTGGGACAGGGACTCAATCAGCCCCAGCATTTT.

In this sample, this clonotype turned up many times. The chain recombines TRBV12-3 or TRBV12-4 with TRBJ1-3; possible D gene TRBD1, 5 bases. This CDR3 is 14 amino acids long. Trimming stripped 3 bases from V and 4 bases from J, with 10 bases between. The CDR3 loop reads CASSFFREGNTIYF. The CDR3 coding sequence is TGTGCCAGCAGTTTCTTCAGGGAAGGAAACACCATATATTTT.

This clonotype has ten or more counts. The V call is TRBV20-1, the J call TRBJ1-5; 9 bases line up with TRBD1. Germline-derived CDR1 and CDR2 are DFQATT and SNEGSKA (reference sequence). The CDR3 covers 15 residues. V lost 6 bases, J lost 1 base, and 7 bases stayed unmatched. CDR3 region: CSAGTGIGSNQPQHF. The DNA for the CDR3 is TGCAGTGCCGGGACAGGGATTGGGAGCAATCAGCCCCAGCATTTT.